This TCR beta chain was sequenced in a study of blood T cell repertoires in COVID-19. Study summary: T cells, B-cell-depleted T cells, or PBMCs provided the cDNA or gDNA that served as material.

Sequenced by immunoSEQ multiplex PCR; TCRdb stores in-frame clones only, minus some. The table lists 110,000 to 150,000 clones, 84% of them singletons, with under 5.5% in the top ten. This study enrolled people aged roughly 18 to 90 from 24 US geographic areas. The germline V and J ends were trimmed by 4 bases and 3 bases, with 10 bases remaining between them. This CDR3 comprises 13 residues. Germline V gene lookup returns CDR1 SGHNT and CDR2 YYREEE (reference sequence). Sequenced sample: PBMCs or T cells enriched from blood (not recorded which). The chain recombines TRBV5-4 with TRBJ1-1; D unclear. This receptor was taken from a man aged 40-49 years with acute COVID-19. The DNA of the CDR3 is TGTGCCAGCAGCCCTGGAGGTGACACTGAAGCTTTCTTT. The encoded protein is CASSPGGDTEAFF.